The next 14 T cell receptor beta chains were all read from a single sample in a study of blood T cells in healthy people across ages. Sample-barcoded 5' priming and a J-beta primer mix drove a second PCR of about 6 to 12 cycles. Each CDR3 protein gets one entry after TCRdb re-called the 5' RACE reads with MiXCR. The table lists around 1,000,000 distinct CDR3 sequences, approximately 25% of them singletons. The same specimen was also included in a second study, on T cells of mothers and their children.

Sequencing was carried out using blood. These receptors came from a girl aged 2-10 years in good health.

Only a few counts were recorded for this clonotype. CDR3 in DNA: TGCAGTGCCCCCACTAGCGGCCCCTACAATGAGCAGTTCTTC. This sequence encodes CSAPTSGPYNEQFF. This chain joins TRBV20-1 and TRBJ2-1; 8 bases fit TRBD2. J gave up 2 bases and V 6 bases, and 6 bases lay outside the gene matches. Germline V gene lookup returns CDR1 DFQATT and CDR2 SNEGSKA (reference sequence). The CDR3 length is 14 residues.

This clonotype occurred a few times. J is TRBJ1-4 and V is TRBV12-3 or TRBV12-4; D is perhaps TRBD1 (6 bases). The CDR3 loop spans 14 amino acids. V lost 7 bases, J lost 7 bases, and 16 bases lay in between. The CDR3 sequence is CASTSQGASEKLFF. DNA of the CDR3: TGTGCCAGCACCTCACAGGGAGCTAGTGAAAAACTGTTTTTT.

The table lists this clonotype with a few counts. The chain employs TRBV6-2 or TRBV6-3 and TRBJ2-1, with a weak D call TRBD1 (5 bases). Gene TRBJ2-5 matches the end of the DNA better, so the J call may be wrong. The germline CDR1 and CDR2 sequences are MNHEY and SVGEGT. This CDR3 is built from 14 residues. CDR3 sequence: CASEIDTQGKTQYF. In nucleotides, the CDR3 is TGTGCCAGCGAAATAGACACTCAGGGAAAGACCCAGTACTTC.

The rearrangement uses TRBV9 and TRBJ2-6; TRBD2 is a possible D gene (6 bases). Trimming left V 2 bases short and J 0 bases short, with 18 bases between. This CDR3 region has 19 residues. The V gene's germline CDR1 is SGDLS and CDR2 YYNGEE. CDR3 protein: CASSVHGGTGFSGANVLTF. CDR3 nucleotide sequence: TGTGCCAGCAGCGTCCACGGGGGTACCGGATTCTCTGGGGCCAACGTCCTGACTTTC.

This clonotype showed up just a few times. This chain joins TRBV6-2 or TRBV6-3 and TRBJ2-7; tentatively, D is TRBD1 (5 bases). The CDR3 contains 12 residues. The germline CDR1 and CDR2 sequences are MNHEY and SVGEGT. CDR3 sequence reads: CAITDSFGEQYF. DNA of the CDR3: TGTGCTATCACAGACAGTTTCGGCGAGCAGTACTTC.

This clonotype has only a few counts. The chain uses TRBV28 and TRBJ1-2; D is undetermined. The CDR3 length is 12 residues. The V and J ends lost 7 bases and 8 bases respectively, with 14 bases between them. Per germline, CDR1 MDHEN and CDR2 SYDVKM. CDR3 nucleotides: TGTGCCAGCAACCCCCAGATGGGGGGCTACACCTTC. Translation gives CASNPQMGGYTF.

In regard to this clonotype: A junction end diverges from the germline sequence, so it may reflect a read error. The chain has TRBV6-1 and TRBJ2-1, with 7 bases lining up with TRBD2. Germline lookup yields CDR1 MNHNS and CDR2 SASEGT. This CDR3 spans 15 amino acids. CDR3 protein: CASRIGGSSYNEHFF. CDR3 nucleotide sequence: TGTGCCAGCAGAATTGGCGGGAGCTCCTACAATGAGCACTTCTTC.

This CDR3 is CSEKGLAGNNEQFF. The CDR3 region has the DNA TGCAGCGAAAAAGGACTAGCGGGAAACAATGAGCAGTTCTTC. The rearrangement joins TRBV29-1 to TRBJ2-5, with 12 positions matching TRBD2. The end of the DNA fits TRBJ2-1 better, so the J call may be wrong. This CDR3 spans 14 amino acids. Germline CDR1 reads SQVTM; CDR2 reads ANQGSEA.

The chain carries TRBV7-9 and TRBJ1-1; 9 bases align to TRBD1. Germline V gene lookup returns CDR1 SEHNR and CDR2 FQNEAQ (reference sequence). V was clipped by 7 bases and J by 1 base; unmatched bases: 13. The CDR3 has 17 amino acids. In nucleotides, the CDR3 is TGTGCCAGCACCACCTCTCAGGGACAGGGAAGGAACACTGAAGCTTTCTTT. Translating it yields CASTTSQGQGRNTEAFF.

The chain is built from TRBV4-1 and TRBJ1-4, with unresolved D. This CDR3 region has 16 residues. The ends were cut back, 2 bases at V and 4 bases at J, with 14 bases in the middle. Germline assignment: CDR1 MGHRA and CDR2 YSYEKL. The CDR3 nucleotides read TGCGCCAGCAGCCAAACCTATGGTGGGTTTAATGAAAAACTGTTTTTT. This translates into CASSQTYGGFNEKLFF.

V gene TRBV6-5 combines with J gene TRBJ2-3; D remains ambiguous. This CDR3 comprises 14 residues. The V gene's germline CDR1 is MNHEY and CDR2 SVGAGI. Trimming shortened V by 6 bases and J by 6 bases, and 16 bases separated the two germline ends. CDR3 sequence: CASSPPRFPDTQYF. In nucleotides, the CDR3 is TGTGCCAGCAGCCCCCCCAGGTTCCCCGATACGCAGTATTTT.

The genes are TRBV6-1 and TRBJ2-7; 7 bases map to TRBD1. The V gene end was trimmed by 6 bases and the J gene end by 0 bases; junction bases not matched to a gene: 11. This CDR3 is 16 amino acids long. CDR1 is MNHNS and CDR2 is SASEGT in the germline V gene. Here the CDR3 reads CASSQGPWDSSYEQYF. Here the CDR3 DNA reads TGTGCCAGCAGCCAAGGGCCCTGGGACAGCTCCTACGAGCAGTACTTC.

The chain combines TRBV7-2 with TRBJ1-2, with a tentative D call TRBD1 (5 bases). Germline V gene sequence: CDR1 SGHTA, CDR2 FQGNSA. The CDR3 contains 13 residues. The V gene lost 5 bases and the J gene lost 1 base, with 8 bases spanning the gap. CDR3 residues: CASSQGVNYGYTF. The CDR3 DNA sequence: TGTGCCAGCAGCCAGGGTGTTAACTATGGCTACACCTTC.

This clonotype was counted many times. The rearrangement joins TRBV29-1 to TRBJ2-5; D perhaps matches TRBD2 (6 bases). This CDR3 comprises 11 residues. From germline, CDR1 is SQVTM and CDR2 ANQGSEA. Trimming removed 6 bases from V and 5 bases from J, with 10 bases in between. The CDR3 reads CSVGGIETQYF. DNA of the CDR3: TGCAGCGTGGGAGGCATCGAGACCCAGTACTTC.